The entry below describes one TCR beta chain. Its antigen is unknown. Using immunoSEQ multiplex PCR, the repertoire was profiled, and TCRdb retains in-frame clones only, with some absent. The sample has about 2.4 million clones, approximately 94% seen once. The record originates from a study of shared clonotypes between healthy human individuals. Across the whole study: A few men and two women, aged 18 to 49, were donors.

This CDR3 has 18 amino acids. Deletions cut 0 bases from V and 0 bases from J, with 14 bases between. CDR1 is MGHRA, CDR2 YSYEKL, per germline. Overall study results and limits: At large depth, rarefaction still showed sorted-subset sequencing to be incomplete. Among non-shared clonotypes, generation probabilities were lower than among those shared by all four donors.

The clonotype was recovered from a man aged 18 to 35 in good health. This chain joins TRBV4-1 and TRBJ2-2; a possible D gene is TRBD2 (5 bases). The material sequenced was naive CD4+ T cells sorted from blood. Documented subset: CD45RA+ positively selected. CDR3 residues: CASSQEQGGAANTGELFF. The CDR3 region has the DNA TGCGCCAGCAGCCAAGAACAAGGAGGAGCGGCGAACACCGGGGAGCTGTTTTTT.